This T cell receptor beta chain comes out of a study of CD8+CD57+ T cells in acquired aplastic anemia. For the study at large: The sorted CD4+ and CD8+ cells yielded an average approximately 3.3 ug of DNA. The study, taken as a whole, reports: CD8+ Simpson's diversity did not differ significantly between patients and controls.

It was genomic DNA that served as the template for profiling TCR beta VDJ and CDR3. One entry per CDR3 protein results from TCRdb running MiXCR on the reads. The table lists about 200,000 distinct CDR3 sequences, over 55% of them singletons. The authors sequenced patients whose flow cytometry had shown CD8+CD57+ cell expansion. The diagnosis in all patients was severe acquired aplastic anemia. Blood came from patients not yet given any therapy. Trimming removed 6 bases from V and 0 bases from J, with 14 bases in between. Germline-derived CDR1 and CDR2 are DFQATT and SNEGSKA (reference sequence). The CDR3 sequence is 14 residues long. For this clonotype: The antigen remains undetermined.

The rearrangement joins TRBV20-1 to TRBJ1-2; the D is unclear. Sequencing was done on a sample of sorted CD4+, CD8+, or CD8+CD57+ T cells (not recorded which) from PBMCs. This TCR was recovered from a human donor with aplastic anemia. The CDR3 protein is CSAEGPRTNYGYTF. The DNA for the CDR3 is TGCAGTGCCGAAGGGCCCCGAACTAACTATGGCTACACCTTC.